The 10 T cell receptor beta chains below come from one sample, sequenced in a study of patients and donors after allogeneic stem cell transplantation. TCRdb reprocessed the RT-PCR reads with MiXCR, giving one entry per CDR3 protein. The sample consists of roughly 880,000 distinct CDR3 sequences, roughly 17% of them appearing once. Sample: blood, either unsorted or a sorted T cell fraction (not recorded which). These TCRs come from a human donor who was either an allogeneic HSCT recipient or a stem cell or donor lymphocyte infusion donor (not recorded which). It is not recorded whose cells these are; they may come from a transplant donor.

The chain uses TRBV20-1 and TRBJ1-1, with a possible D match to TRBD1 (5 bases). This CDR3 region has 14 residues. Trimming cost V 0 bases and J 4 bases, with 12 bases left between them. The germline CDR1 and CDR2 sequences are DFQATT and SNEGSKA (reference sequence). CDR3 sequence reads: CSARDRRGSTEAFF. CDR3 sequence (DNA): TGCAGTGCTAGAGATCGTCGGGGGTCCACTGAAGCTTTCTTT.

This clonotype occurred a few times. The rearrangement joins TRBV4-1 to TRBJ1-4, with 9 bases fitting TRBD1. The CDR3 covers 16 residues. After removal of 0 bases from V and 4 bases from J, the junction contained 3 bases not matched to a gene. Per germline, CDR1 MGHRA and CDR2 YSYEKL. The CDR3 DNA reads TGCGCCAGCAGCCAAGATGGGACAGGGAATAATGAAAAACTGTTTTTT. This gives the protein CASSQDGTGNNEKLFF.

This clonotype was detected only a few times. The J gene is TRBJ2-6, the V gene TRBV14; TRBD2 matches 7 bases. The trim removed 4 bases at V and 0 bases at J, leaving 6 bases unmatched. Germline lookup yields CDR1 SGHDN and CDR2 FVKESK. This CDR3 spans 17 amino acids. The CDR3 DNA reads as TGTGCCAGCAGCCGACTAGCAATAGGCTCTGGGGCCAACGTCCTGACTTTC. Protein product: CASSRLAIGSGANVLTF.

This clonotype showed up just once. The germline gene is not matched at one end of the junction; a read error may be the cause. The genes are TRBV7-8 and TRBJ2-3, with D perhaps matching TRBD1 (5 bases). CDR1 is SGHVS, CDR2 FQNEAQ, per germline. CDR3 length: 15 residues. The CDR3 sequence is CASSLADTPTDTLYF. The CDR3 nucleotides are TGTGCCAGCAGCTTAGCGGACACCCCCACAGATACGCTGTATTTT.

Comments on this clonotype: One end of the junction does not line up with germline, which may come from a read error. The chain uses TRBV7-7 and TRBJ2-1, with 8 bases lining up with TRBD2. The CDR3 runs to 14 residues. Germline CDR1 SSHAT, CDR2 FNYEAQ (reference sequence). CDR3 DNA: TGTGCTAGCAGCCGGGGGGGCGGGTTGGATGAGCAGTTCTTC. Translation gives CASSRGGGLDEQFF.

The chain combines TRBV5-1 with TRBJ1-2; tentatively, D is TRBD1 (5 bases). The CDR3 length is 15 residues. CDR1 and CDR2 from the germline V gene are SGHRS and YFSETQ. Trimming pared 4 bases from V and 2 bases from J, leaving 15 bases between. The CDR3 DNA is TGCGCCAGCAGCCAACAGGAACTAGGGAACTATGGCTACACCTTC. It yields the protein CASSQQELGNYGYTF.

This chain joins TRBV28 and TRBJ1-1; weak D call: TRBD1 (6 bases). Germline V lookup: CDR1 MDHEN, CDR2 SYDVKM. The CDR3 extends over 15 amino acids. V shed 6 bases and J shed 5 bases, with 19 bases lying between them. CDR3 nucleotides: TGTGCCAGCAGCCACCGAACAGGGATTGGGACTGAAGCTTTCTTT. Amino acid sequence: CASSHRTGIGTEAFF.

This chain joins TRBV20-1 and TRBJ1-1; D is perhaps TRBD1 (5 bases). Trimming cost V 2 bases and J 2 bases, with 15 bases left between them. Germline V gene sequence: CDR1 DFQATT, CDR2 SNEGSKA (reference sequence). The CDR3 extends over 15 amino acids. CDR3 sequence reads: CSARSQGTVNTEAFF. The DNA of the CDR3 is TGCAGTGCTAGATCCCAAGGGACGGTCAACACTGAAGCTTTCTTT.

This clonotype was recorded a few times. This chain joins TRBV7-9 and TRBJ2-3, with TRBD2 identical over 8 bases. Germline CDR1 reads SEHNR; CDR2 reads FQNEAQ (reference sequence). V lost 5 bases to trimming and J lost 3 bases; unmatched junction nucleotides: 13. The CDR3 consists of 17 residues. The DNA of the CDR3 is TGTGCCAGCAGCCAACGAAGGACTAGCTCAACGACAGATACGCAGTATTTT. Amino acid sequence: CASSQRRTSSTTDTQYF.

The gene calls are TRBV20-1 and TRBJ1-1; 10 positions agree with TRBD1. V dropped 3 bases and J dropped 11; count of bases not matched to a gene: 6. This CDR3 contains 12 residues. In germline, CDR1 is DFQATT, CDR2 SNEGSKA (reference sequence). CDR3 nucleotide sequence: TGCAGTGCTAGGGGACAGGGGTTGGTGGCTTTCTTT. Translated, it gives CSARGQGLVAFF.